One and the same sample provided the 29 T cell receptor beta chains below, sequenced in a study of CD8 T cells in Susac syndrome. RNA in amounts of roughly 0.5 to 1 ug was reverse transcribed with random hexamers. From the immunoSEQ multiplex PCR reads, TCRdb called clonotypes with MiXCR, one entry per CDR3 protein. This table holds approximately 100,000 distinct CDR3 sequences, 95% to 98% found once. Material for sequencing was CD4+ T cells from PBMCs. The receptors here all came from a human donor in good health.

This chain connects TRBV12-3 or TRBV12-4 to TRBJ2-1; 10 positions agree with TRBD1. The V and J ends lost 6 bases and 2 bases, in that order; junction bases with no gene match: 4. This CDR3 is 15 amino acids long. The CDR3 sequence is CASSRGQGAYNEQFF. The DNA of the CDR3 is TGTGCCAGCAGCCGTGGACAGGGGGCCTACAATGAGCAGTTCTTC.

This sequence joins TRBV7-9 and TRBJ2-3; possible D gene TRBD1, 6 bases. Germline V lookup: CDR1 SEHNR, CDR2 FQNEAQ (reference sequence). V dropped 5 bases and J dropped 0 bases, with 18 bases sitting between them. The CDR3 extends over 17 amino acids. CDR3 DNA sequence: TGTGCCAGCAGCCTATTCCGGGACACCACTAGCACAGATACGCAGTATTTT. As protein: CASSLFRDTTSTDTQYF.

This chain uses TRBV4-3 with TRBJ1-2; D gene unclear. V lost 3 bases, J lost 2 bases, and 7 bases lay in between. This CDR3 comprises 13 residues. Germline CDR1 LGHNA, CDR2 YSLEER. Here the CDR3 reads CASSQDGNYGYTF. CDR3 DNA: TGCGCCAGCAGCCAGGACGGAAACTATGGCTACACCTTC.

In its sample, this clonotype was seen a few times. The V call is TRBV3-1, the J call TRBJ2-3; the D gene is possibly TRBD1 (5 bases). Germline CDR1 reads LGHDT; CDR2 reads YNNKEL (reference sequence). The ends were cut back, 6 bases at V and 6 bases at J, with 7 bases in the middle. The CDR3 sequence is 11 residues long. CDR3 protein: CASSQGDTQYF. DNA for the CDR3: TGTGCCAGCAGTCAGGGCGATACGCAGTATTTT.

The chain is built from TRBV9 and TRBJ2-5, with 7 bases aligning to TRBD2. J was trimmed by 4 bases and V by 4 bases; bases with no gene match: 7. Germline V lookup: CDR1 SGDLS, CDR2 YYNGEE. CDR3 length: 14 residues. The CDR3 region has the DNA TGTGCCAGCAGCCCAGGGAGGGTAGGAGAGACCCAGTACTTC. Protein product: CASSPGRVGETQYF. The full variable domain, its missing parts supplied by reference TRBV9 and TRBJ2-5, is DSGVTQTPKHLITATGQRVTLRCSPRSGDLSVYWYQQSLDQGLQFLIQYYNGEERAKGNILERFSAQQFPDLHSELNLSSLELGDSALYFCASSPGRVGETQYFGPGTRLLVL.

The chain employs TRBV29-1 and TRBJ1-1; 7 nucleotides agree with TRBD1. CDR1 is SQVTM and CDR2 is ANQGSEA in the germline V gene. This CDR3 spans 14 amino acids. V shed 7 bases, J shed 4 bases, and the junction held 12 bases outside the gene matches. The CDR3 protein is CSAYRAGGSTEAFF. CDR3 nucleotides: TGCAGCGCCTACCGAGCAGGGGGGAGCACTGAAGCTTTCTTT.

The rearrangement uses TRBV7-2 and TRBJ2-5, with TRBD2 identical over 10 bases. The CDR3 loop spans 15 amino acids. From germline, CDR1 is SGHTA and CDR2 FQGNSA. The V segment lost 5 bases and the J segment 6 bases; nucleotides outside the gene matches: 9. The CDR3 coding sequence is TGTGCCAGCAGCCAGGGACTAGCGATGGGGAAGACCCAGTACTTC. Translation: CASSQGLAMGKTQYF.

This clonotype showed up just once. This chain connects TRBV2 to TRBJ2-2, with D maybe TRBD1 (6 bases). Germline V gene data show CDR1 as SNHLY and CDR2 as FYNNEI. Deletions cut 6 bases from V and 0 bases from J, with 11 bases between. The CDR3 is 15 amino acids. The CDR3 loop is CASSRDTPNTGELFF. Here the CDR3 DNA reads TGTGCCAGCAGCCGGGACACGCCGAACACCGGGGAGCTGTTTTTT.

The chain joins TRBV5-1 to TRBJ2-7; 7 bases fit TRBD1. The ends lost 0 bases at V and 1 base at J; junction bases unmatched: 4. This CDR3 region has 15 residues. CDR1 SGHRS and CDR2 YFSETQ come from the germline V gene. The CDR3: CASSLAQGMSYEQYF. Written as DNA, the CDR3 is TGCGCCAGCAGCTTGGCACAGGGGATGTCCTACGAGCAGTACTTC. Variable domain in full (rest from reference TRBV5-1 and TRBJ2-7): KAGVTQTPRYLIKTRGQQVTLSCSPISGHRSVSWYQQTPGQGLQFLFEYFSETQRNKGNFPGRFSGRQFSNSRSEMNVSTLELGDSALYLCASSLAQGMSYEQYFGPGTRLTVT.

This chain joins TRBV6-5 and TRBJ2-3; 8 bases align to TRBD2. Germline values: CDR1 MNHEY, CDR2 SVGAGI. V was pared by 9 bases and J by 2 bases, with 7 bases of the junction left unmatched. The CDR3 is 14 amino acids. CDR3 coding DNA: TGTGCCAGTAGAGCGGGGGCCTTCACAGATACGCAGTATTTT. This gives the protein CASRAGAFTDTQYF.

The CDR3 spells CSVEGQKNTGELFF. CDR3 bases: TGCAGCGTTGAAGGTCAAAAGAACACCGGGGAGCTGTTTTTT. The chain joins TRBV29-1 to TRBJ2-2; no firm D call. The CDR3 consists of 14 residues. Trimming left V 1 base short and J 1 base short, with 7 bases between. Germline CDR1 reads SQVTM; CDR2 reads ANQGSEA.

V is TRBV19 and J is TRBJ2-1; TRBD2 might be the D (5 bases). The CDR3 is 12 residues long. The germline V gene has CDR1 LNHDA and CDR2 SQIVND (reference sequence). V shed 6 bases and J shed 8 bases, with 11 bases lying between them. CDR3 nucleotides: TGTGCCAGTAGAGGCGCCGGGGATGAGCAGTTCTTC. Protein product: CASRGAGDEQFF.

The rearrangement links TRBV6-4 to TRBJ2-3, with TRBD2 identical over 8 bases. V was pared by 0 bases and J by 1 base, with 3 bases of the junction left unmatched. From germline, CDR1 is MRHNA and CDR2 SNTAGT. The CDR3 length is 16 residues. CDR3 sequence (DNA): TGTGCCAGCAGTGACTCTAGCGGGACTCGCACAGATACGCAGTATTTT. Translating it yields CASSDSSGTRTDTQYF.

The chain combines TRBV4-1 with TRBJ2-3, with TRBD2 matching 11 bases. CDR1 MGHRA and CDR2 YSYEKL come from the germline V gene. This CDR3 comprises 16 residues. J lost 4 bases, V lost 2 bases, and 5 bases had no gene match. CDR3 bases: TGCGCCAGCAGCCAACCGACTAGCGGGGCGGCAGATACGCAGTATTTT. It codes for CASSQPTSGAADTQYF.

The V call is TRBV5-1, the J call TRBJ2-7; 7 bases line up with TRBD1. CDR3 size: 15 residues. The J segment lost 0 bases and the V segment lost 4 bases, leaving 7 bases of the junction unmatched. Germline CDR1 reads SGHRS; CDR2 reads YFSETQ. The CDR3 region has the DNA TGCGCCAGCAGCGTAAACAGGGGTCCCTCCTACGAGCAGTACTTC. Amino acids: CASSVNRGPSYEQYF.

There are a few counts of this clonotype. J is TRBJ2-5 and V is TRBV7-2; D remains unclear. The CDR3 is made up of 13 amino acids. Trimming cost V 8 bases and J 0 bases, with 10 bases left between them. CDR1 is SGHTA, CDR2 FQGNSA, per germline. CDR3 sequence reads: CASGNRDQETQYF. The DNA for the CDR3 is TGTGCCAGCGGCAACCGGGACCAAGAGACCCAGTACTTC.

V usage is TRBV29-1 and J usage is TRBJ2-5; unclear D gene. The CDR3 runs to 10 residues. V was pared by 4 bases and J by 5 bases, with 5 bases between. Germline CDR1 is SQVTM and CDR2 is ANQGSEA. CDR3 in amino acids: CSVGAETQYF. CDR3 nucleotides: TGCAGCGTTGGAGCGGAGACCCAGTACTTC.

V usage is TRBV5-1 and J usage is TRBJ1-2; 9 bases line up with TRBD1. The germline gives CDR1 SGHRS, CDR2 YFSETQ. The CDR3 sequence is 15 residues long. J lost 3 bases, V lost 6 bases, and 9 bases had no gene match. CDR3 region: CASNRGQGRDYGYTF. The CDR3 DNA reads TGCGCCAGCAACCGCGGACAGGGGAGGGACTATGGCTACACCTTC.

The V call is TRBV11-2, the J call TRBJ2-7, with TRBD2 matching over 8 bases. This CDR3 comprises 15 residues. Losses at the gene ends were 5 bases for V and 1 base for J; bases not matched to a gene: 7. CDR1 and CDR2 from the germline V gene are SGHAT and FQNNGV. The DNA for the CDR3 is TGTGCCAGCAGCACCCGGACTAGCTGGTCCTACGAGCAGTACTTC. The encoded protein is CASSTRTSWSYEQYF.

The chain couples TRBV24-1 to TRBJ2-3; 12 nucleotides align to TRBD1. This CDR3 is built from 16 residues. V shed 4 bases and J 4 bases; nucleotides not matched to a gene: 5. From germline, CDR1 is KGHDR and CDR2 SFDVKD. The CDR3 DNA reads as TGTGCCACCAGTGACGGGACAGGGGGCTTTTCAGATACGCAGTATTTT. It codes for CATSDGTGGFSDTQYF.

This chain links TRBV5-1 with TRBJ1-6, with TRBD1 matching 7 bases. J lost 7 bases, V lost 1 base, and 8 bases had no gene match. Germline V gene sequence: CDR1 SGHRS, CDR2 YFSETQ. CDR3 length equals 16 residues. The CDR3 here is CASSLRAGGVNSPLHF. The DNA for the CDR3 is TGCGCCAGCAGCTTGAGGGCAGGGGGAGTCAATTCACCCCTCCACTTT. The full variable domain, in which reference TRBV5-1 and TRBJ1-6 provide the parts outside the CDR3, is KAGVTQTPRYLIKTRGQQVTLSCSPISGHRSVSWYQQTPGQGLQFLFEYFSETQRNKGNFPGRFSGRQFSNSRSEMNVSTLELGDSALYLCASSLRAGGVNSPLHFGNGTRLTVT.

This sequence joins TRBV3-1 and TRBJ2-7; D not certain. This CDR3 spans 12 amino acids. Between the trimmed V and J ends, which lost 1 base and 6 bases, there was a span of 7 bases. CDR1 and CDR2 from the germline V gene are LGHDT and YNNKEL (reference sequence). This CDR3 reads CASSQAPTEQYF. The CDR3 DNA sequence: TGTGCCAGCAGCCAAGCCCCCACCGAGCAGTACTTC.

This sequence joins TRBV20-1 and TRBJ2-3; no definite D call. The CDR3 contains 15 residues. Germline V gene sequence: CDR1 DFQATT, CDR2 SNEGSKA (reference sequence). V was shortened by 0 bases and J by 0 bases, with 10 bases between the two germline ends. For the CDR3, the DNA is TGCAGTGCTAGAGACTCCGTCCCGAGCACAGATACGCAGTATTTT. Residues: CSARDSVPSTDTQYF.

In this sample, this clonotype turned up a few times. The chain is built from TRBV7-3 and TRBJ2-1; no clear D gene. CDR1 is SGHTA, CDR2 FQGTGA, per germline. The CDR3 is made up of 13 amino acids. Trimming removed 1 base from V and 9 bases from J, with 10 bases in between. Written as DNA, the CDR3 is TGTGCCAGCAGCTTAAGGTCCTTGTCTGAGCAGTTCTTC. It specifies CASSLRSLSEQFF.

In its sample, this clonotype was seen once. The gene calls are TRBV29-1 and TRBJ1-2; no firm D call. CDR3 length equals 11 residues. V gave up 5 bases and J gave up 8 bases, with 12 bases separating them. Germline lookup yields CDR1 SQVTM and CDR2 ANQGSEA. The CDR3 reads CSVSVSVGYTF. CDR3 coding DNA: TGCAGCGTTTCGGTGTCGGTCGGCTACACCTTC.

V gene TRBV20-1 combines with J gene TRBJ1-2; a weak D match, TRBD1 (5 bases). V lost 2 bases, J lost 3 bases, and 10 bases lay in between. CDR3 length equals 13 residues. CDR1 is DFQATT and CDR2 is SNEGSKA in the germline V gene (reference sequence). Here the CDR3 DNA reads TGCAGTGCTAGACAGGGTGCGGACTATGGCTACACCTTC. Translating gives CSARQGADYGYTF.

V and J are TRBV9 and TRBJ1-5, with TRBD1 matching 7 bases. This CDR3 is built from 13 residues. V shed 4 bases, J shed 7 bases, and the junction held 5 bases outside the gene matches. Germline V gene data show CDR1 as SGDLS and CDR2 as YYNGEE. Written as DNA, the CDR3 is TGTGCCAGCAGCCGCGGAGGGGGCCAGCCCCAGCATTTT. It encodes CASSRGGGQPQHF.

The chain joins TRBV27 to TRBJ2-7; 7 positions match TRBD1. Germline V CDR1 and CDR2: MNHEY, SMNVEV (reference sequence). The trim removed 3 bases at V and 2 bases at J, leaving 4 bases unmatched. The length of the CDR3 is 14 residues. CDR3 nucleotide sequence: TGTGCCAGCAGTTTGGAGACAGGGACCTACGAGCAGTACTTC. This translates into CASSLETGTYEQYF.

This chain connects TRBV7-9 to TRBJ2-5, with D possibly being TRBD1 or TRBD2 (5 bases each). Germline CDR1 and CDR2: SEHNR and FQNEAQ (reference sequence). This CDR3 region has 15 residues. V gave up 0 bases and J gave up 3 bases, with 11 bases separating them. The CDR3 DNA reads TGTGCCAGCAGCTTAGCAGGGGCCGGGGAAGAGACCCAGTACTTC. Encoded protein: CASSLAGAGEETQYF. The variable domain in full, completed from reference TRBV7-9 and TRBJ2-5, reads DTGVSQNPRHKITKRGQNVTFRCDPISEHNRLYWYRQTLGQGPEFLTYFQNEAQLEKSRLLSDRFSAERPKGSFSTLEIQRTEQGDSAMYLCASSLAGAGEETQYFGPGTRLLVL.